These 9 T cell receptor beta chains were all obtained from the same sample, sequenced in a study of blood T cell repertoires in COVID-19. Generated by immunoSEQ multiplex PCR, the TCRdb table keeps only in-frame clones and is missing some. The table lists about 49,000 clones, approximately 85% of them singletons. The sequencing sample was made of peripheral blood. The receptors were sampled from a human donor in a cohort sampled during active COVID-19.

The chain carries TRBV6-5 and TRBJ1-1; D call uncertain. The germline V gene encodes CDR1 MNHEY and CDR2 SVGAGI. This CDR3 contains 13 residues. Trimming removed 4 bases from V and 4 bases from J, with 10 bases in between. The CDR3 nucleotides read TGTGCCAGCAGTTTGTTTTCGGGCACTGAAGCTTTCTTT. It specifies CASSLFSGTEAFF.

This chain uses TRBV24-1 with TRBJ1-2; 8 bases match TRBD1. The V gene's germline CDR1 is KGHDR and CDR2 SFDVKD. CDR3 length: 13 amino acids. The trim removed 4 bases at V and 4 bases at J, leaving 1 base unmatched. The CDR3: CATSEGTGYGYTF. CDR3 in DNA: TGTGCCACCAGTGAAGGGACAGGCTATGGCTACACCTTC.

V is TRBV5-1 and J is TRBJ2-6, with D uncertain. CDR3 size: 16 residues. Trimming shortened V by 3 bases and J by 3 bases, and 13 bases separated the two germline ends. The germline CDR1 and CDR2 sequences are SGHRS and YFSETQ. CDR3 region: CASSSVDGFGANVLTF. CDR3 coding DNA: TGCGCCAGCAGCTCAGTCGACGGGTTTGGGGCCAACGTCCTGACTTTC.

The rearrangement joins TRBV9 to TRBJ1-4; 7 positions match TRBD1. Germline values: CDR1 SGDLS, CDR2 YYNGEE. The length of the CDR3 is 15 residues. V gave up 4 bases and J gave up 7 bases; unmatched junction bases: 10. The CDR3 loop reads CASSPSGQLGEKLFF. The CDR3 DNA is TGTGCCAGCAGCCCCTCGGGACAGTTGGGTGAAAAACTGTTTTTT.

The chain combines TRBV9 with TRBJ1-2; 10 nucleotides line up with TRBD1. After removal of 4 bases from V and 9 bases from J, the junction contained 9 bases not matched to a gene. The CDR3 length is 14 residues. CDR1 is SGDLS, CDR2 YYNGEE, per germline. The CDR3 reads CASSPRDRGRRYTF. In DNA form, the CDR3 reads TGTGCCAGCAGCCCCCGGGACAGGGGTCGTCGCTACACCTTC. Complete variable domain (other parts from reference TRBV9 and TRBJ1-2): DSGVTQTPKHLITATGQRVTLRCSPRSGDLSVYWYQQSLDQGLQFLIQYYNGEERAKGNILERFSAQQFPDLHSELNLSSLELGDSALYFCASSPRDRGRRYTFGSGTRLTVV.

This clone was detected many times. V usage is TRBV7-8 and J usage is TRBJ1-1, with a possible D match to TRBD1 (6 bases). There are 15 residues in the CDR3. The germline V gene has CDR1 SGHVS and CDR2 FQNEAQ. Trimming took 5 bases from V and 0 from J, leaving 13 bases between them. The CDR3 DNA reads TGTGCCAGCAGCGTGTCCGGGACAATGAACACTGAAGCTTTCTTT. The encoded protein is CASSVSGTMNTEAFF.

This chain links TRBV21-1 with TRBJ2-3; the table's D call of TRBD2 was not tested on the DNA. TRBV21-1 is an annotated pseudogene. The CDR3 length is 19 residues. This chain's CDR3 is CASSKWYRWGLPSTDTQYF. CDR3 DNA: TGTGCCAGCAGCAAATGGTACAGATGGGGACTCCCAAGCACAGATACGCAGTATTTT.

The chain combines TRBV7-9 with TRBJ2-1; 10 bases are shared with TRBD1. The junction had 13 bases not matched to a gene; V was cut back by 2 bases and J by 6 bases. CDR3 length equals 18 residues. CDR1 and CDR2 from the germline V gene are SEHNR and FQNEAQ (reference sequence). The CDR3 DNA is TGTGCCAGCAGCTTAACCTCCGGGACAGGGGTTAGGACCAATGAGCAGTTCTTC. Its protein is CASSLTSGTGVRTNEQFF.

This chain connects TRBV6-2 or TRBV6-3 to TRBJ2-7; 11 bases map to TRBD2. Germline-derived CDR1 and CDR2 are MNHEY and SVGEGT. V lost 3 bases to trimming and J lost 2 bases; unmatched junction nucleotides: 6. This CDR3 spans 16 amino acids. CDR3 sequence (DNA): TGTGCCAGCAGTTATCTAGCGGGAGGCCAGGCCTACGAGCAGTACTTC. It encodes CASSYLAGGQAYEQYF.